These T cell receptor beta chains were read from a single sample in a study of CD8+ T cells in alopecia areata. The data were produced by immunoSEQ multiplex PCR, yet TCRdb's version contains in-frame clones alone and is incomplete. Of 100,000 to 120,000 clones in the sample, around 54% were seen once. Material: CD4+ T cells sorted from blood, obtained at week 24, from a patient treated with tofacitinib. The receptors here all came from a human donor with alopecia areata. The CDR3 runs from the conserved cysteine through the conserved F or W. Size is omitted from some rows. Given values are once, few, many or a class for expanded clones.

TRBJ2-5 . TRBV29-1 13 CSAPIQQGETQYF
TRBJ2-1 . TRBV5-1 15 CASSSSGGSYNEQFF
TRBJ2-3 . TRBV11-2 13 CASSAGYTDTQYF
TRBJ2-5 once TRBV18 17 CASSPLPTPAGQETQYF
TRBJ2-3 . TRBV25-1 14 CASSGSRWADTQYF
TRBJ2-5 few TRBV29-1 11 CSADTPETQYF
TRBJ1-2 . TRBV29-1 12 CSVVGFNYGYTF
TRBJ2-1 few TRBV29-1 12 CSAGQGGNEQFF
TRBJ1-1 few TRBV19 17 CASSGVERGGVDTEAFF
. . TRBV6-5 13 CASSRTVGYEQYF